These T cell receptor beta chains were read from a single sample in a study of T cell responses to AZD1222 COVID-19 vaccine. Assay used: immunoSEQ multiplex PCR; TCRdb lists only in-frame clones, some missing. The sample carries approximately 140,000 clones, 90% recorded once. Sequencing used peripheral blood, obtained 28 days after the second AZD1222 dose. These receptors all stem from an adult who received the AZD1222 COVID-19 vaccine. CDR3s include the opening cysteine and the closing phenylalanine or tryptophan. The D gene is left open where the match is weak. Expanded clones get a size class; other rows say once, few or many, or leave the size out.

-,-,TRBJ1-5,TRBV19,CASSMGWQSNQPQHF,TGTGCCAGTAGTATGGGGTGGCAAAGCAATCAGCCCCAGCATTTT
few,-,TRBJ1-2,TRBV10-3,CAISEEGNFNYGYTF,TGTGCCATCAGTGAGGAGGGCAACTTTAACTATGGCTACACCTTC
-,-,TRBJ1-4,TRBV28,CASSLYSFNEKLFF,TGTGCCAGCAGTTTGTATAGTTTTAATGAAAAACTGTTTTTT
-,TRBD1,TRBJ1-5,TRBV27,CASRPYIVDREGDNQPQHF,TGTGCCAGCAGGCCTTATATTGTGGACAGGGAAGGAGACAATCAGCCCCAGCATTTT
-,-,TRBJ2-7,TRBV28,CASSFLIGDLPFEQYF,TGTGCCAGCAGTTTCCTGATTGGGGACTTGCCGTTTGAGCAGTACTTC
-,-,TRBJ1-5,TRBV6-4,CASRQDVQPQHF,TGTGCCAGTCGACAGGACGTCCAGCCCCAGCATTTT
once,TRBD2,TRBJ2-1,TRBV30,CAWSPGLAGGQQFF,TGTGCCTGGAGCCCAGGACTAGCGGGAGGACAGCAGTTCTTC
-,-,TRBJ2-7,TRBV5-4,CASSQQVTSYEQYF,TGTGCCAGCAGCCAACAGGTGACCTCCTACGAGCAGTACTTC
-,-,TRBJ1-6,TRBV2,CASSGGWQDSPLHF,TGTGCCAGCAGTGGTGGGTGGCAAGATTCACCCCTCCACTTT
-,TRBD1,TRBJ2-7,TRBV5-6,CASRVQGSSYEQYF,TGTGCCAGCAGGGTACAGGGGAGCTCCTACGAGCAGTACTTC